This T cell receptor beta chain appears in the sequencing data of a study of control samples from healthy donors and cancer patients. CDR1 and CDR2 from the germline V gene are LNHDA and SQIVND (reference sequence). The CDR3 is 15 amino acids. After removal of 7 bases from V and 4 bases from J, the junction contained 10 bases not matched to a gene. Only in-frame clones appear in the TCRdb table, and some are missing; sequencing was by immunoSEQ multiplex PCR. Among 150,000 to 200,000 clones listed, around nine tenths were seen once. The J gene is TRBJ1-5, the V gene TRBV19; 7 bases map to TRBD1. This TCR came from a man aged 25-45 years in good health. The sequenced material came from blood. CDR3 protein: CASKPYGTENQPQHF. The CDR3, as DNA: TGTGCCAGTAAACCGTACGGGACAGAGAATCAGCCCCAGCATTTT.